Included here is one T cell receptor (beta chain) sequence, with context. What it binds is not known. Assay used: immunoSEQ multiplex PCR; TCRdb lists only in-frame clones, some missing. Of roughly 5,300 clones listed, 65% to 85% are singletons. Repertoires were sampled repeatedly during chemoradiotherapy. The germline gives CDR1 SGDLS, CDR2 YYNGEE. The V end was cut by 4 bases, the J end by 3 bases, with 16 bases between. The CDR3 extends over 15 amino acids. This entry is derived from a study of chemoradiotherapy in HPV16-positive cancers. Notes on the study in general: For HPV16-positive patients, expanding HPV-responsive T cells associated with longer recurrence-free survival.

The sequence came from a human donor with HPV-associated anogenital cancer. Sequencing was performed on tumor tissue, taken from a patient who underwent chemoradiotherapy. J is TRBJ1-2 and V is TRBV9, with D uncertain. CDR3 loop: CASSKGDMGHYGYTF. The CDR3 region has the DNA TGTGCCAGCAGCAAAGGAGATATGGGTCACTATGGCTACACCTTC.